This T cell receptor (beta chain) stems from a study of shared clonotypes between healthy human individuals. Genomic DNA of every subset was divided equally among multiple immunoSEQ plates. The assay was immunoSEQ multiplex PCR, and TCRdb's table has in-frame clones only and misses some. Among some 1,100,000 clones listed, approximately 80% were seen once. On this clone: Antigen specificity is unknown.

This CDR3 has 17 residues. V gave up 6 bases and J gave up 1 base; unmatched junction bases: 10. Germline CDR1 MDHEN, CDR2 SYDVKM. General observations from the study: Naive CD4 clonotype sharing across several donors was approximately 5%.

The clonotype comes from a young man in good health. Some clones in this sample may be carry-over from other donors' samples. Sequencing input: memory CD4+ T cells from PBMCs. Described subset: CD45RA-negative fraction. The gene calls are TRBV28 and TRBJ2-2; 8 nucleotides agree with TRBD1. CDR3 nucleotide sequence: TGTGCCAGCAGGGTCTTTTCTGGGACAGGGAACACCGGGGAGCTGTTTTTT. Translating gives CASRVFSGTGNTGELFF.